Presented here are 27 T cell receptor beta chains from one specimen sequenced in a study of beta chain features in type 1 diabetes (dated by TCRdb to about 2018). Library generation was performed with the immunoSEQ multiplex PCR assay. The High Capacity cDNA Reverse Transcription Kit was used to reverse transcribe all of the isolated RNA, meaning that expressed TCRB transcripts were what got sequenced. The clones in this table, taken by TCRdb from immuneACCESS, are in-frame only. Not every clone is retained; where verified, under half of the shortfall comes from an unresolved V gene, and the cause of the rest is unknown. Here the sample has approximately 330,000 clones; around 10% occur a single time. The ten largest clones take up 0.015% of the sample. Sample: naive CD4+ T cells from blood. In the paper's terms, the cell subset or site label means: true naive CD4+ T cells. These receptors originate from a woman in her 30s in good health.

This clone has only a few counts. CDR3 nucleotides: TGTGCCAGCAGCTTAGTTTTGGGAGGCGGCACTGAAGCTTTCTTT. Amino acid sequence: CASSLVLGGGTEAFF. The V gene is TRBV7-2, the J gene TRBJ1-1, with unresolved D. Germline CDR1 reads SGHTA; CDR2 reads FQGNSA. CDR3 length equals 15 residues. V shed 1 base and J shed 4 bases, with 13 bases lying between them.

This sequence joins TRBV11-2 and TRBJ1-2; TRBD1 might be the D (5 bases). This CDR3 region has 13 residues. The V end lost 6 bases, the J end lost 13 bases, and 21 bases lay between the germline ends. Germline CDR1 and CDR2: SGHAT and FQNNGV. The CDR3 protein is CASSAFGPPGCTF. For the CDR3, the DNA is TGTGCCAGCAGTGCGTTCGGGCCCCCAGGGTGCACCTTC.

The chain recombines TRBV20-1 with TRBJ1-2; 7 positions agree with TRBD1. CDR1 is DFQATT and CDR2 is SNEGSKA in the germline V gene (reference sequence). The V and J ends lost 4 bases and 8 bases, in that order; junction bases with no gene match: 4. The CDR3 is made up of 11 amino acids. The CDR3 loop reads CSATTGYGYTF. The CDR3 DNA reads as TGCAGTGCTACGACAGGGTACGGCTACACCTTC.

The chain has TRBV9 and TRBJ2-2; D is possibly TRBD1 (5 bases). Looked up from germline, CDR1 is SGDLS and CDR2 is YYNGEE. Trimming removed 5 bases at V and 9 bases at J, with 11 bases between. This CDR3 spans 12 amino acids. The CDR3: CASSTGSWELFF. The CDR3 nucleotides read TGTGCCAGCAGTACAGGATCCTGGGAGCTGTTTTTT.

The V call is TRBV29-1, the J call TRBJ2-7, with D tentatively TRBD1 (6 bases). The CDR3 sequence is 12 residues long. Trimming shortened V by 4 bases and J by 2 bases, and 9 bases separated the two germline ends. Germline V lookup: CDR1 SQVTM, CDR2 ANQGSEA. In DNA form, the CDR3 reads TGCAGCGTTGGGGACAAAACCTACGAGCAGTACTTC. Amino acids: CSVGDKTYEQYF.

This clone was seen ten or more times. The sample holds other DNA sequences that translate to the same CDR3. This chain joins TRBV4-3 and TRBJ2-3, with 10 bases matching TRBD2. V lost 1 base to trimming and J lost 4 bases; unmatched junction nucleotides: 2. The CDR3 contains 15 residues. The germline V gene encodes CDR1 LGHNA and CDR2 YSLEER. CDR3 region: CASSQGLAGADTQYF. CDR3 DNA: TGCGCCAGCAGCCAAGGTCTAGCGGGAGCAGATACGCAGTATTTT.

The rearrangement uses TRBV5-4 and TRBJ2-3, with TRBD2 identical over 10 bases. The germline CDR1 and CDR2 sequences are SGHNT and YYREEE (reference sequence). The CDR3 spans 17 residues. Trimming cost V 1 base and J 2 bases; bases outside gene matches: 7. The CDR3 loop is CASSLWIAGGATDTQYF. The CDR3 coding sequence is TGTGCCAGCAGCTTGTGGATAGCGGGAGGTGCCACAGATACGCAGTATTTT.

The table lists this clone with a few counts. The chain joins TRBV29-1 to TRBJ2-2, with 7 bases aligning to TRBD1. Germline assignment: CDR1 SQVTM and CDR2 ANQGSEA. The ends lost 4 bases at V and 0 bases at J; junction bases unmatched: 2. The CDR3 spans 14 residues. In nucleotides, the CDR3 is TGCAGCGTTGGGGGACAGACGAACACCGGGGAGCTGTTTTTT. Protein product: CSVGGQTNTGELFF.

Regarding this clone: The identical CDR3 is also encoded by other nucleotide sequences in the sample. V is TRBV29-1 and J is TRBJ2-7; 8 nucleotides agree with TRBD2. The germline gives CDR1 SQVTM, CDR2 ANQGSEA. The V gene end was trimmed by 4 bases and the J gene end by 1 base; junction bases not matched to a gene: 6. This CDR3 has 14 residues. In DNA, the CDR3 is TGCAGCGTTGTTGGGCTAGCGGGTTCCTACGAGCAGTACTTC. Residues: CSVVGLAGSYEQYF.

With respect to this clone: Other nucleotide sequences from this sample produce the same CDR3. The chain recombines TRBV6-5 with TRBJ2-3; 9 bases map to TRBD2. This CDR3 comprises 13 residues. V trimming: 6 bases; J trimming: 3 bases; junction bases outside the gene matches: 1. The V gene's germline CDR1 is MNHEY and CDR2 SVGAGI. CDR3 bases: TGTGCCAGCAGGGCGGGAGGGACAGATACGCAGTATTTT. Translating it yields CASRAGGTDTQYF.

This clone was seen a handful of times. This sequence joins TRBV18 and TRBJ2-1; 9 bases agree with TRBD2. CDR1 is KGHSH, CDR2 LQKENI, per germline. V shed 5 bases, J shed 0 bases, and the junction held 5 bases outside the gene matches. This CDR3 region has 16 residues. The chain's CDR3 is CASSSNSGSSYNEQFF. In nucleotides, the CDR3 is TGTGCCAGCTCATCAAATAGCGGGAGCTCCTACAATGAGCAGTTCTTC.

This clone came up a few times. The chain links TRBV6-6 to TRBJ2-2; D gene ambiguous. This CDR3 spans 14 amino acids. Germline-derived CDR1 and CDR2 are MNHNY and SVGAGI (reference sequence). V lost 5 bases, J lost 5 bases, and 12 bases lay in between. The CDR3 nucleotides read TGTGCCAGCAGTCTCCCTGACGGGACCGGGGAGCTGTTTTTT. Translated, it gives CASSLPDGTGELFF.

This clone has only a few counts. V is TRBV4-3 and J is TRBJ2-7; 8 bases are a match to TRBD2. Germline V gene sequence: CDR1 LGHNA, CDR2 YSLEER. The CDR3 contains 15 residues. The junction had 8 bases not matched to a gene; V was cut back by 4 bases and J by 3 bases. The CDR3 region is CASSRTSGGNYEQYF. CDR3 DNA sequence: TGCGCCAGCAGCCGAACTAGCGGAGGAAACTACGAGCAGTACTTC.

This clone has only a few counts. V usage is TRBV4-2 and J usage is TRBJ1-2; the D is unclear. The V gene lost 5 bases and the J gene lost 2 bases, with 6 bases spanning the gap. In germline, CDR1 is LGHNA, CDR2 YNFKEQ. This CDR3 spans 12 amino acids. In DNA form, the CDR3 reads TGTGCCAGCAGCGTTACAAACTATGGCTACACCTTC. Translating gives CASSVTNYGYTF.

The chain combines TRBV9 with TRBJ1-1; perhaps TRBD1 as D (5 bases). Germline CDR1 and CDR2: SGDLS and YYNGEE. Trimming took 7 bases from V and 10 from J, leaving 14 bases between them. This CDR3 region has 11 residues. CDR3 region: CASSSDIGAFF. The CDR3 DNA sequence: TGTGCCAGCTCCTCGGACATCGGAGCTTTCTTT.

This clone was observed a few times. The chain recombines TRBV30 with TRBJ2-2, with TRBD2 as a possible D gene (7 bases). Trimming pared 5 bases from V and 6 bases from J, leaving 19 bases between. CDR3 length: 15 residues. Germline V gives CDR1 GTSNPN, CDR2 SVGIG (reference sequence). The CDR3 spells CAWGSGGLNSGELFF. Written as DNA, the CDR3 is TGTGCCTGGGGGTCCGGGGGGCTTAATTCCGGGGAGCTGTTTTTT.

On this clone: The germline gene is not matched at one end of the junction; a read error may be the cause. This sequence joins TRBV28 and TRBJ1-1, with TRBD1 matching over 7 bases. This CDR3 has 12 amino acids. Per germline, CDR1 MDHEN and CDR2 SYDVKM. The CDR3 region is CASSTDIQGSLF. CDR3 nucleotides: TGTGCCAGCAGTACCGACATACAGGGGAGCCTCTTT. Using reference TRBV28 and TRBJ1-1 for the parts outside the CDR3, the full variable domain is DVKVTQSSRYLVKRTGEKVFLECVQDMDHENMFWYRQDPGLGLRLIYFSYDVKMKEKGDIPEGYSVSREKKERFSLILESASTNQTSMYLCASSTDIQGSLFGQGTRLTVV.

This chain links TRBV7-2 with TRBJ2-3, with TRBD2 matching 8 bases. Germline CDR1 reads SGHTA; CDR2 reads FQGNSA. The trim removed 5 bases at V and 5 bases at J, leaving 9 bases unmatched. CDR3 length: 15 amino acids. CDR3 sequence (DNA): TGTGCCAGCAGCCTTAGCGGGACGGTCGGAGATACGCAGTATTTT. Translating gives CASSLSGTVGDTQYF.

V is TRBV7-3 and J is TRBJ2-3, with D possibly matching TRBD2 (5 bases). The CDR3 has 15 amino acids. Trimming cost V 2 bases and J 4 bases, with 13 bases left between them. Looked up from germline, CDR1 is SGHTA and CDR2 is FQGTGA. In DNA, the CDR3 is TGTGCCAGCAGCTTACAAGCGGCCACATCAGATACGCAGTATTTT. Protein: CASSLQAATSDTQYF.

The chain combines TRBV15 with TRBJ1-3; D is ambiguous. Germline-derived CDR1 and CDR2 are LNHNV and YYDKDF (reference sequence). This CDR3 region has 13 residues. Trimming removed 0 bases from V and 2 bases from J, with 2 bases in between. The CDR3 loop reads CATSRDTGNTIYF. Here the CDR3 DNA reads TGTGCCACCAGCAGAGACACTGGAAACACCATATATTTT.

This clone was seen a handful of times. The chain employs TRBV11-1 and TRBJ2-5; 9 bases map to TRBD1. This CDR3 region has 15 residues. With 4 bases clipped from V and 5 bases from J, the junction kept 8 bases outside the gene matches. Germline V CDR1 and CDR2: SGHAT, FQDESV (reference sequence). CDR3 residues: CASSSGTGSRETQYF. CDR3 bases: TGTGCCAGCAGCTCCGGGACAGGGAGCAGGGAGACCCAGTACTTC.

CDR3 sequence (DNA): TGTGCCAGCAGCCTACCAGGGGTAAAAGCTTTCTTT. As protein: CASSLPGVKAFF. The V call is TRBV7-9, the J call TRBJ1-1, with D perhaps TRBD1 (6 bases). Trimming took 5 bases from V and 9 from J, leaving 13 bases between them. Per the germline V gene, CDR1 is SEHNR and CDR2 is FQNEAQ (reference sequence). This CDR3 has 12 residues.

The chain combines TRBV28 with TRBJ2-1; 8 nucleotides line up with TRBD1. V lost 10 bases to trimming and J lost 6 bases; unmatched junction nucleotides: 5. The CDR3 contains 12 residues. The germline V gene has CDR1 MDHEN and CDR2 SYDVKM. The CDR3 protein is CATWTGPNEQFF. The CDR3 coding sequence is TGTGCCACCTGGACAGGGCCCAATGAGCAGTTCTTC.

The V gene is TRBV6-6, the J gene TRBJ2-3; 16 bases are shared with TRBD2. Trimming took 7 bases from V and 10 from J; bases not matched to a gene: 8. Germline V CDR1 and CDR2: MNHNY, SVGAGI (reference sequence). CDR3 length: 15 residues. The CDR3 loop is CASNAGTSGRGSQYF. CDR3 coding DNA: TGTGCCAGCAATGCCGGGACTAGCGGGAGGGGGTCGCAGTATTTT.

This clone was detected a few times. This chain connects TRBV14 to TRBJ2-5, with 7 bases aligning to TRBD1. The CDR3 has 15 residues. The V gene's germline CDR1 is SGHDN and CDR2 FVKESK. V gave up 2 bases and J gave up 5 bases; unmatched junction bases: 8. CDR3 bases: TGTGCCAGCAGCCAATTGTGGACAGGTCAGGAGACCCAGTACTTC. Translation: CASSQLWTGQETQYF.

This clone has just a few counts. This rearrangement joins TRBV29-1 to TRBJ1-2; perhaps TRBD1 as D (6 bases). The CDR3 runs 13 residues. V shed 4 bases and J shed 8 bases, with 17 bases lying between them. CDR1 SQVTM and CDR2 ANQGSEA come from the germline V gene. CDR3 sequence reads: CSVGQVRSMGYTF. For the CDR3, the DNA is TGCAGCGTTGGACAGGTCCGTTCTATGGGCTACACCTTC.

V is TRBV6-6 and J is TRBJ2-7; 10 bases map to TRBD2. Per germline, CDR1 MNHNY and CDR2 SVGAGI (reference sequence). This CDR3 spans 15 amino acids. The J segment lost 7 bases and the V segment lost 6 bases, leaving 12 bases of the junction unmatched. The CDR3 reads CASRGAAGGPGEQYF. Written as DNA, the CDR3 is TGTGCCAGCAGGGGGGCAGCGGGAGGGCCGGGAGAGCAGTACTTC.